The present T cell receptor (beta chain) was sequenced within a study of cytomegalovirus exposure and HLA in healthy donors. The V gene end was trimmed by 0 bases and the J gene end by 0 bases; junction bases not matched to a gene: 6. CDR3 length equals 17 residues. Germline V gene sequence: CDR1 SGHRS, CDR2 YFSETQ. The PCR ran on 60 Vbeta and 13 Jbeta primers. Sequencing used immunoSEQ multiplex PCR; TCRdb keeps in-frame clones, though not all of them. The sample contains 62,000 or so clones, 65% to 90% of which appear only once. The specimen sequenced was PBMCs. The sequence was obtained from a man under 40 in good health and CMV-seronegative. The gene calls are TRBV5-1 and TRBJ1-3; 7 nucleotides match TRBD1. CDR3 sequence (DNA): TGCGCCAGCAGCTTGGGTGGGACAGCCACCTCTGGAAACACCATATATTTT. Translating gives CASSLGGTATSGNTIYF.